A single sample gave rise to the 26 T cell receptor beta chains below, sequenced in a study of cytotoxic CD8 clonotypes in ibrutinib-treated CLL. The protocol was immunoSEQ multiplex PCR, while the TCRdb copy is restricted to in-frame clones and leaves out a portion. The sample gives about 300,000 clones, roughly four fifths of which show up once; around 6% is in the top ten. The input for sequencing was PBMCs, taken at disease progression, from a patient treated with ibrutinib. These receptor sequences come from a human donor with chronic lymphocytic leukemia.

This sequence joins TRBV27 and TRBJ1-2; tentatively, D is TRBD1 (6 bases). Germline V gene data show CDR1 as MNHEY and CDR2 as SMNVEV (reference sequence). The CDR3 extends over 14 amino acids. Trimming took 5 bases from V and 4 from J, leaving 14 bases between them. CDR3 DNA: TGTGCCAGCAGTCCCGGGGGCGCAGGCTATGGCTACACCTTC. It is translated as CASSPGGAGYGYTF.

This sequence joins TRBV15 and TRBJ1-1; D not resolved. The CDR3 runs 14 residues. The germline gives CDR1 LNHNV, CDR2 YYDKDF (reference sequence). The V and J ends lost 0 bases and 1 base respectively, with 6 bases between them. The CDR3 loop is CATSRDYRNTEAFF. In DNA, the CDR3 is TGTGCCACCAGCAGAGATTACCGGAACACTGAAGCTTTCTTT. The variable domain in full, completed from reference TRBV15 and TRBJ1-1, reads DAMVIQNPRYQVTQFGKPVTLSCSQTLNHNVMYWYQQKSSQAPKLLFHYYDKDFNNEADTPDNFQSRRPNTSFCFLDIRSPGLGDTAMYLCATSRDYRNTEAFFGQGTRLTVV.

The chain couples TRBV6-1 to TRBJ1-1; D may be TRBD1 (6 bases). Germline CDR1 reads MNHNS; CDR2 reads SASEGT. V was shortened by 2 bases and J by 1 base, with 11 bases between the two germline ends. The CDR3 extends over 15 amino acids. CDR3 sequence: CASSEYGTQNTEAFF. DNA for the CDR3: TGTGCCAGCAGTGAATATGGGACACAGAACACTGAAGCTTTCTTT.

The chain has TRBV10-3 and TRBJ2-2, with unresolved D. The V end was cut by 3 bases, the J end by 3 bases, with 8 bases between. The CDR3 runs to 14 residues. Germline loops: CDR1 ENHRY, CDR2 SYGVKD. This chain's CDR3 is CAISDYGDTGELFF. CDR3 coding DNA: TGTGCCATCAGTGATTATGGGGACACCGGGGAGCTGTTTTTT.

The V and J genes are TRBV5-1 and TRBJ1-3; no clear D gene. CDR3 length: 15 residues. Germline CDR1 and CDR2: SGHRS and YFSETQ. V was pared by 0 bases and J by 0 bases, with 7 bases between. The CDR3 loop is CASSLGTVSGNTIYF. CDR3 DNA: TGCGCCAGCAGCTTGGGGACGGTCTCTGGAAACACCATATATTTT.

The rearrangement links TRBV7-8 to TRBJ2-2; D gene ambiguous. From germline, CDR1 is SGHVS and CDR2 FQNEAQ. The CDR3 consists of 13 residues. V lost 2 bases and J lost 6, with 7 bases in between. In DNA, the CDR3 is TGTGCCAGCAGCTTATCGCAGGCCGGGGAGCTGTTTTTT. It translates to CASSLSQAGELFF. Full variable domain (remainder filled in from reference TRBV7-8 and TRBJ2-2): GAGVSQSPRYKVAKRGQDVALRCDPISGHVSLFWYQQALGQGPEFLTYFQNEAQLDKSGLPSDRFFAERPEGSVSTLKIQRTQQEDSAVYLCASSLSQAGELFFGEGSRLTVL.

The gene calls are TRBV2 and TRBJ1-1; D is uncertain. The germline V gene has CDR1 SNHLY and CDR2 FYNNEI. Trimming cost V 10 bases and J 1 base, with 13 bases left between them. The length of the CDR3 is 13 residues. The CDR3 sequence is CAKKSGRNTEAFF. DNA for the CDR3: TGTGCCAAAAAGTCGGGTAGGAACACTGAAGCTTTCTTT. Full variable domain (outside the CDR3, taken from reference TRBV2 and TRBJ1-1): EPEVTQTPSHQVTQMGQEVILRCVPISNHLYFYWYRQILGQKVEFLVSFYNNEISEKSEIFDDQFSVERPDGSNFTLKIRSTKLEDSAMYFCAKKSGRNTEAFFGQGTRLTVV.

The chain joins TRBV15 to TRBJ1-4; D perhaps matches TRBD1 (5 bases). V was trimmed by 0 bases and J by 8 bases, leaving 7 bases between them. Germline V CDR1 and CDR2: LNHNV, YYDKDF (reference sequence). The CDR3 sequence is 13 residues long. The CDR3 coding sequence is TGTGCCACCAGCAGAGATTGGGGCGAAAAACTGTTTTTT. This sequence encodes CATSRDWGEKLFF.

This chain connects TRBV11-2 to TRBJ1-2; maybe TRBD1 (6 bases). V gave up 3 bases and J gave up 7 bases, with 27 bases separating them. CDR3 length equals 18 residues. Germline CDR1 SGHAT, CDR2 FQNNGV. In DNA, the CDR3 is TGTGCCAGCAGCTTCGGCAGGGGAGATGGTAAAGGGAGGCCTGGCTACACCTTC. Its protein product is CASSFGRGDGKGRPGYTF.

This clone was found a few times. This chain links TRBV28 with TRBJ2-1; a weak D match, TRBD2 (6 bases). Germline V gene sequence: CDR1 MDHEN, CDR2 SYDVKM. There are 14 residues in the CDR3. V was shortened by 3 bases and J by 8 bases, with 14 bases between the two germline ends. The CDR3: CASSFARRGYEQFF. The CDR3 DNA sequence: TGTGCCAGCAGTTTCGCCCGGAGGGGTTATGAGCAGTTCTTC.

This chain links TRBV27 with TRBJ2-2; 9 nucleotides agree with TRBD2. Germline CDR1 and CDR2: MNHEY and SMNVEV (reference sequence). V was clipped by 5 bases and J by 5 bases; unmatched bases: 12. The CDR3 extends over 17 amino acids. The CDR3, as DNA: TGTGCCAGCAGTCACCCCCCGACTAGCGGTTGGACCGGGGAGCTGTTTTTT. Translation gives CASSHPPTSGWTGELFF.

This rearrangement joins TRBV10-1 to TRBJ2-4; D unresolved. The CDR3 has 15 residues. V was pared by 10 bases and J by 1 base, with 17 bases between. CDR1 and CDR2 from the germline V gene are WNHNN and SYGVQD (reference sequence). CDR3 sequence (DNA): TGCGCCAAAAAAACCGTGTGTTGGGCCAAAAACATTCAGTACTTC. It codes for CAKKTVCWAKNIQYF.

The sample holds a few counts of this clone. The V call is TRBV9, the J call TRBJ1-4; D not resolved. With 4 bases removed from V and 0 bases from J, the gap between germline ends came to 7 bases. The CDR3 runs to 14 residues. The germline V gene has CDR1 SGDLS and CDR2 YYNGEE. The CDR3 DNA reads as TGTGCCAGCAGCACCAGTGCAACTAATGAAAAACTGTTTTTT. Residues: CASSTSATNEKLFF.

The sample holds a few counts of this clone. The genes are TRBV18 and TRBJ1-1, with D maybe TRBD1 (5 bases). The V gene lost 4 bases and the J gene lost 0 bases, with 21 bases spanning the gap. Germline V lookup: CDR1 KGHSH, CDR2 LQKENI. This CDR3 comprises 18 residues. CDR3 in amino acids: CASSLRAEGGQVNTEAFF. The CDR3, as DNA: TGTGCCAGCTCACTCAGGGCCGAAGGAGGGCAAGTGAACACTGAAGCTTTCTTT.

V usage is TRBV28 and J usage is TRBJ1-5; perhaps TRBD1 as D (5 bases). The germline CDR1 and CDR2 sequences are MDHEN and SYDVKM. V lost 1 base and J lost 2, with 12 bases in between. The CDR3 is 16 residues long. The CDR3 DNA sequence: TGTGCCAGCAGTTTATTGGGACCCACACGCAATCAGCCCCAGCATTTT. Residues: CASSLLGPTRNQPQHF. Drawing the rest from reference TRBV28 and TRBJ1-5, the complete variable domain is DVKVTQSSRYLVKRTGEKVFLECVQDMDHENMFWYRQDPGLGLRLIYFSYDVKMKEKGDIPEGYSVSREKKERFSLILESASTNQTSMYLCASSLLGPTRNQPQHFGDGTRLSIL.

The V call is TRBV6-6, the J call TRBJ2-7; D is possibly TRBD1 or TRBD2 (5 bases each). Germline V gene sequence: CDR1 MNHNY, CDR2 SVGAGI (reference sequence). V lost 6 bases and J lost 7, with 25 bases in between. The CDR3 loop spans 16 amino acids. CDR3: CASRNRTGKVFEEQYF. The CDR3 bases are TGTGCCAGCAGAAACAGGACGGGGAAAGTTTTTGAAGAGCAGTACTTC.

This clone was seen just once. The gene calls are TRBV19 and TRBJ1-2; no clear D. The CDR3 totals 15 residues. V was shortened by 1 base and J by 4 bases, with 13 bases between the two germline ends. Germline lookup yields CDR1 LNHDA and CDR2 SQIVND (reference sequence). The CDR3 sequence is CASSIGQRPTYGYTF. CDR3 DNA: TGTGCCAGTAGTATAGGTCAGCGCCCCACCTATGGCTACACCTTC.

The chain couples TRBV6-1 to TRBJ2-7; 11 bases map to TRBD1. Losses at the gene ends were 7 bases for V and 6 bases for J; bases not matched to a gene: 8. Germline values: CDR1 MNHNS, CDR2 SASEGT. This CDR3 spans 14 amino acids. CDR3 sequence: CASTPGQGAREQYF. In nucleotides, the CDR3 is TGTGCCAGCACCCCCGGACAGGGGGCGCGCGAGCAGTACTTC.

The V gene is TRBV5-4, the J gene TRBJ1-2, with D possibly being TRBD1 (5 bases). V was trimmed by 4 bases and J by 8 bases, leaving 18 bases between them. Germline CDR1 reads SGHNT; CDR2 reads YYREEE (reference sequence). The CDR3 is made up of 14 amino acids. CDR3 DNA sequence: TGTGCCAGCAGCGGGGGTGGGTACCCCTTAGGCTACACCTTC. It encodes CASSGGGYPLGYTF.

The chain recombines TRBV7-8 with TRBJ1-5, with D perhaps TRBD1 (5 bases). Trimming took 4 bases from V and 4 from J, leaving 17 bases between them. The CDR3 has 16 amino acids. Germline V gene data show CDR1 as SGHVS and CDR2 as FQNEAQ. The CDR3 region has the DNA TGTGCCAGCAGCTCTTCGAGGGACGGGGTGAATCAGCCCCAGCATTTT. It is translated as CASSSSRDGVNQPQHF.

The gene calls are TRBV27 and TRBJ2-1; the D gene is possibly TRBD1 (6 bases). CDR1 is MNHEY, CDR2 SMNVEV, per germline (reference sequence). Trimming cost V 6 bases and J 8 bases, with 14 bases left between them. The CDR3 covers 13 residues. The CDR3 region has the DNA TGTGCCAGCAGAGTACAGGGATCCGATGAGCAGTTCTTC. Residues: CASRVQGSDEQFF.

This clone has just a few counts. This chain connects TRBV27 to TRBJ2-1; D tentatively reads TRBD1 or TRBD2 (5 bases each). V lost 5 bases, J lost 6 bases, and 17 bases lay in between. Germline V CDR1 and CDR2: MNHEY, SMNVEV (reference sequence). The CDR3 runs 15 residues. The CDR3 DNA reads as TGTGCCAGCAGTCCGGGGACGCTGTGGAGCAATGAGCAGTTCTTC. As protein: CASSPGTLWSNEQFF.

V usage is TRBV27 and J usage is TRBJ2-7; D tentatively fits TRBD1 or TRBD2 (6 bases each). The CDR3 contains 15 residues. Trimming shortened V by 6 bases and J by 2 bases, and 17 bases separated the two germline ends. CDR1 is MNHEY, CDR2 SMNVEV, per germline (reference sequence). Written as DNA, the CDR3 is TGTGCCAGCAGCCTAGCTAGGGGGAGGCCCTACGAGCAGTACTTC. This encodes CASSLARGRPYEQYF.

The chain carries TRBV27 and TRBJ2-5, with a possible D match to TRBD1 (5 bases). From germline, CDR1 is MNHEY and CDR2 SMNVEV (reference sequence). There are 13 residues in the CDR3. Trimming left V 3 bases short and J 7 bases short, with 12 bases between. In DNA, the CDR3 is TGTGCCAGCAGTTTGTGGCAGGGTGGGACCCAGTACTTC. This encodes CASSLWQGGTQYF.

The rearrangement links TRBV7-6 to TRBJ2-7, with D tentatively TRBD1 (6 bases). CDR3 length equals 16 residues. V was shortened by 1 base and J by 5 bases, with 18 bases between the two germline ends. In germline, CDR1 is SGHVS, CDR2 FNYEAQ. The CDR3 spells CASSLGIHQGWNEQYF. The CDR3 DNA reads as TGTGCCAGCAGCTTAGGAATACACCAGGGGTGGAACGAGCAGTACTTC.

The genes are TRBV6-5 and TRBJ2-3; D is ambiguous. V was trimmed by 5 bases and J by 0 bases, leaving 12 bases between them. Germline V CDR1 and CDR2: MNHEY, SVGAGI. This CDR3 region has 15 residues. CDR3 amino acids: CASSTELSSTDTQYF. Here the CDR3 DNA reads TGTGCCAGCAGTACCGAACTCTCTAGCACAGATACGCAGTATTTT.